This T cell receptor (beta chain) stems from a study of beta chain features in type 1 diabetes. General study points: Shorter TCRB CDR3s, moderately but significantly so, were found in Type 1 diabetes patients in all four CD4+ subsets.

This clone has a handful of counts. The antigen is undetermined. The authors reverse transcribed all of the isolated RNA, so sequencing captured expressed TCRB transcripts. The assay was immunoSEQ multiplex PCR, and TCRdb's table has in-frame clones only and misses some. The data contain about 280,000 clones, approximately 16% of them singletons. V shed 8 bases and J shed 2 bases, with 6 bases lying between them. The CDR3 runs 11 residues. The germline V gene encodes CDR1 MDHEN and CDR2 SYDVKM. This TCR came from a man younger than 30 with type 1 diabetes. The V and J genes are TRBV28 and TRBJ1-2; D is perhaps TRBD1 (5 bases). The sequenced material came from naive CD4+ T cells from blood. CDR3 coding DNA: TGTGCCAGCGCAGGGAACTATGGCTACACCTTC. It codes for CASAGNYGYTF.